The 4 T cell receptor beta chains in this list originate from one sample, sequenced in a study of blood T cell repertoires in COVID-19. Assay: immunoSEQ multiplex PCR; the TCRdb copy retains only in-frame clones and omits some. The sample lists 100,000 to 110,000 clones; almost 90% were seen once. The sample comprised peripheral blood. Receptors originate from a human donor in a cohort sampled during active COVID-19.

The chain employs TRBV7-2 and TRBJ2-2; TRBD2 agrees at 7 bases. V was clipped by 1 base and J by 6 bases; unmatched bases: 17. The germline V gene has CDR1 SGHTA and CDR2 FQGNSA. The CDR3 runs 19 residues. The CDR3 loop reads CASSLVSRPGGSRAGELFF. CDR3 nucleotides: TGTGCCAGCAGCTTAGTTTCAAGGCCGGGCGGGAGCAGAGCCGGGGAGCTGTTTTTT.

The chain joins TRBV4-2 to TRBJ1-4, with D uncertain. The CDR3 covers 14 residues. Trimming pared 0 bases from V and 6 bases from J, leaving 8 bases between. Germline V CDR1 and CDR2: LGHNA, YNFKEQ. In DNA form, the CDR3 reads TGTGCCAGCAGCCAAGACGAGAGGGATGAAAAACTGTTTTTT. Amino acid sequence: CASSQDERDEKLFF.

On this clone itself: Its ends do not fully match the called genes, so a read error is possible. CDR3 DNA: TGTGCTAGCAGCTCCGGACTAGCGGGAACCTACGAGCAGTACTTC. Translation gives CASSSGLAGTYEQYF. V gene TRBV7-7 combines with J gene TRBJ2-7, with 12 bases matching TRBD2. Germline-derived CDR1 and CDR2 are SSHAT and FNYEAQ (reference sequence). The CDR3 has 15 amino acids.

The chain combines TRBV27 with TRBJ1-5, with 8 positions matching TRBD1. The J segment lost 5 bases and the V segment lost 0 bases, leaving 6 bases of the junction unmatched. Germline V gives CDR1 MNHEY, CDR2 SMNVEV (reference sequence). There are 16 residues in the CDR3. CDR3 sequence: CASSLSPGGLYQPQHF. The CDR3 nucleotides read TGTGCCAGCAGTTTATCGCCAGGGGGCTTGTATCAGCCCCAGCATTTT.